One sample yielded the 27 T cell receptor beta chains listed below, sequenced in a study of T cells in Graves' hyperthyroidism and ophthalmopathy. Template material for amplifying TCR beta CDR3 regions consisted of RNA transcripts. During a first-round RT-PCR of the TCR CDR3, the HTBI primer set was used. MiXCR was run by TCRdb on the multiplex PCR reads, yielding one entry per CDR3 protein. This sample carries some 530,000 distinct CDR3 sequences, about 20% of them seen once, and the ten largest clones take around 47%. Specimen: blood. The receptors stem from a woman in her seventies with Graves' ophthalmopathy.

The rearrangement links TRBV20-1 to TRBJ2-5; 8 bases map to TRBD2. The CDR3 runs 15 residues. The germline CDR1 and CDR2 sequences are DFQATT and SNEGSKA (reference sequence). The V segment lost 1 base and the J segment 5 bases; nucleotides outside the gene matches: 9. The CDR3 loop reads CSARAWTSNGETQYF. The CDR3, as DNA: TGCAGTGCTAGAGCATGGACTAGCAATGGGGAGACCCAGTACTTC.

This clonotype showed up many times. The chain employs TRBV30 and TRBJ1-1; D uncertain. Germline CDR1 and CDR2: GTSNPN and SVGIG (reference sequence). V was pared by 4 bases and J by 1 base, with 7 bases between. The CDR3 consists of 12 residues. The CDR3 DNA reads as TGTGCCTGGACTCAGACGAACACTGAAGCTTTCTTT. Translating it yields CAWTQTNTEAFF.

This clonotype has a count of ten or more. The chain couples TRBV28 to TRBJ2-3; no clear D gene. Germline V lookup: CDR1 MDHEN, CDR2 SYDVKM. The CDR3 has 15 amino acids. Between the trimmed V and J ends, which lost 5 bases and 3 bases, there was a span of 15 bases. CDR3: CASSPSNLRTDTQYF. For the CDR3, the DNA is TGTGCCAGCAGTCCTAGTAACCTCCGGACAGATACGCAGTATTTT.

This clonotype showed up just a few times. This rearrangement joins TRBV6-2 or TRBV6-3 to TRBJ2-7; no definite D call. Between the trimmed V and J ends, which lost 2 bases and 2 bases, there was a span of 4 bases. The CDR3 totals 12 residues. Germline CDR1 and CDR2: MNHEY and SVGEGT. This CDR3 is CASSYNTYEQYF. CDR3 in DNA: TGTGCCAGCAGTTACAATACCTACGAGCAGTACTTC.

This clonotype showed up many times. V is TRBV7-2 and J is TRBJ2-3; D remains ambiguous. CDR1 is SGHTA, CDR2 FQGNSA, per germline. V was cut by 5 bases and J by 2 bases, with 14 bases left in between. The CDR3 sequence is 15 residues long. In DNA, the CDR3 is TGTGCCAGCAGCCGCATTCCGGCCCTCACAGATACGCAGTATTTT. Its protein product is CASSRIPALTDTQYF.

This clonotype appeared many times. The genes are TRBV2 and TRBJ1-4; 8 bases agree with TRBD1. Germline CDR1 is SNHLY and CDR2 is FYNNEI. J was trimmed by 8 bases and V by 6 bases; bases with no gene match: 11. This CDR3 spans 15 amino acids. Written as DNA, the CDR3 is TGTGCCAGCAGCCAAGACAGGGGAGTAGACGAAAAACTGTTTTTT. Amino acids: CASSQDRGVDEKLFF.

This rearrangement joins TRBV30 to TRBJ1-4; D is uncertain. The length of the CDR3 is 12 residues. The ends were cut back, 5 bases at V and 4 bases at J, with 8 bases in the middle. CDR1 is GTSNPN, CDR2 SVGIG, per germline (reference sequence). The CDR3 DNA is TGTGCCTGGGGACCCCGTAATGAAAAACTGTTTTTT. Translation gives CAWGPRNEKLFF.

The genes are TRBV18 and TRBJ1-2, with D unresolved. V was trimmed by 2 bases and J by 1 base, leaving 5 bases between them. The germline V gene has CDR1 KGHSH and CDR2 LQKENI. The CDR3 is 13 residues long. CDR3 DNA: TGTGCCAGCTCACCAGGGTTTAACTATGGCTACACCTTC. It is translated as CASSPGFNYGYTF.

This clonotype was counted a few times. V usage is TRBV30 and J usage is TRBJ1-2, with D uncertain. Per the germline V gene, CDR1 is GTSNPN and CDR2 is SVGIG (reference sequence). V lost 0 bases to trimming and J lost 4 bases, with 18 bases between them. This CDR3 is built from 16 residues. Written as DNA, the CDR3 is TGTGCCTGGAGTGTACCCCGGGATCCCTTCCTCTATGGCTACACCTTC. Protein product: CAWSVPRDPFLYGYTF.

The rearrangement uses TRBV19 and TRBJ2-1, with 15 bases that match TRBD2. This CDR3 contains 14 residues. CDR1 and CDR2 from the germline V gene are LNHDA and SQIVND (reference sequence). V shed 8 bases, J shed 6 bases, and the junction held 2 bases outside the gene matches. The CDR3 is CASGLAGGFNEQFF. Here the CDR3 DNA reads TGTGCCAGTGGACTAGCGGGAGGGTTCAATGAGCAGTTCTTC.

The chain joins TRBV5-1 to TRBJ2-1, with 9 bases that match TRBD2. The CDR3 contains 17 residues. CDR1 is SGHRS and CDR2 is YFSETQ in the germline V gene. The V and J ends lost 1 base and 4 bases, in that order; junction bases with no gene match: 9. The CDR3 region has the DNA TGCGCCAGCAGCTTGTGGGCTACTAGCGGGCGGTACAATGAGCAGTTCTTC. This gives the protein CASSLWATSGRYNEQFF.

This clonotype was seen only a few times. The genes are TRBV9 and TRBJ2-1, with D perhaps being TRBD1 or TRBD2 (5 bases each). V shed 0 bases and J shed 6 bases, with 13 bases lying between them. The CDR3 extends over 15 amino acids. Germline V gene lookup returns CDR1 SGDLS and CDR2 YYNGEE. The CDR3 bases are TGTGCCAGCAGCGTAGACGGGGCGACGGGCAATGAGCAGTTCTTC. It specifies CASSVDGATGNEQFF.

V is TRBV5-5 and J is TRBJ1-4; TRBD1 agrees at 8 bases. The CDR3 covers 14 residues. Per the germline V gene, CDR1 is SGHKS and CDR2 is YYEKEE (reference sequence). Trimming removed 4 bases from V and 7 bases from J; junction bases left unmatched: 6. The CDR3 DNA sequence: TGTGCCAGCAGCCCTCAGGGGGCACGTGAAAAACTGTTTTTT. Translation gives CASSPQGAREKLFF.

This clonotype was seen a handful of times. This chain joins TRBV24-1 and TRBJ2-7; D might be TRBD1 or TRBD2, each matching 7 bases. CDR3 length: 17 amino acids. The germline CDR1 and CDR2 sequences are KGHDR and SFDVKD. Deletions cut 0 bases from V and 3 bases from J, with 17 bases between. For the CDR3, the DNA is TGTGCCACCAGTGATTTGCGGTTGGGAGGGGGCGACTACGAGCAGTACTTC. This encodes CATSDLRLGGGDYEQYF.

This sequence joins TRBV12-3 or TRBV12-4 and TRBJ2-4; D remains unclear. CDR3 length: 17 residues. V dropped 8 bases and J dropped 0 bases, with 20 bases sitting between them. The CDR3 here is CASSIKGNRLAKNIQYF. CDR3 nucleotide sequence: TGTGCCAGCTCCATCAAAGGGAACCGATTAGCCAAAAACATTCAGTACTTC.

The rearrangement links TRBV3-1 to TRBJ2-5, with 13 nucleotides matching TRBD2. CDR3 length: 15 residues. Germline V gene sequence: CDR1 LGHDT, CDR2 YNNKEL (reference sequence). V shed 8 bases, J shed 2 bases, and the junction held 5 bases outside the gene matches. As DNA, the CDR3 is TGTGCCAGCGCCCTGACTAGCGGGAGGCAAGAGACCCAGTACTTC. Residues: CASALTSGRQETQYF.

This clonotype has only a few counts. The CDR3 DNA reads as TGTGCCATCAGTGGAGGACGTCAGAGTAACCTCTATGGCTACACCTTC. It encodes CAISGGRQSNLYGYTF. The V and J genes are TRBV10-3 and TRBJ1-2; no definite D call. The CDR3 totals 16 residues. Trimming pared 4 bases from V and 4 bases from J, leaving 19 bases between. From germline, CDR1 is ENHRY and CDR2 SYGVKD.

The chain employs TRBV20-1 and TRBJ1-1; D not resolved. Deletions cut 6 bases from V and 0 bases from J, with 11 bases between. This CDR3 is 13 amino acids long. Germline V gene lookup returns CDR1 DFQATT and CDR2 SNEGSKA (reference sequence). CDR3 amino acids: CSAWVGMNTEAFF. The CDR3 nucleotides are TGCAGTGCCTGGGTAGGGATGAACACTGAAGCTTTCTTT.

Points on this clonotype: This may come from a read error, since a much larger clone is one base off. The V and J genes are TRBV12-3 or TRBV12-4 and TRBJ2-2, with D perhaps TRBD1 (6 bases). The length of the CDR3 is 16 residues. CDR3 sequence (DNA): TGTGCCAGCAGTCGCGACAGGATGATGGACACCGGGGAGCTGTCTTTT. It codes for CASSRDRMMDTGELSF.

The chain couples TRBV7-3 to TRBJ2-1; unclear D gene. CDR3 length: 13 amino acids. CDR1 SGHTA and CDR2 FQGTGA come from the germline V gene. V was clipped by 8 bases and J by 4 bases, with 12 bases between them. The CDR3 region has the DNA TGTGCCAGCGGGGATCCGGCATACAATGAGCAGTTCTTC. This codes for CASGDPAYNEQFF.

This clonotype was counted only a few times. The J gene is TRBJ1-2, the V gene TRBV6-1; D not resolved. Germline V gene data show CDR1 as MNHNS and CDR2 as SASEGT. The CDR3 length is 12 residues. V was shortened by 6 bases and J by 8 bases, with 13 bases between the two germline ends. The CDR3 DNA follows: TGTGCCAGCAGGTCCCCATTCGAGGGCTACACCTTC. Residues: CASRSPFEGYTF.

This clonotype has only a few counts. The chain links TRBV5-1 to TRBJ2-2, with 7 nucleotides matching TRBD1. There are 15 residues in the CDR3. V shed 4 bases, J shed 5 bases, and the junction held 8 bases outside the gene matches. Germline CDR1 and CDR2: SGHRS and YFSETQ. The CDR3 DNA is TGCGCCAGCAGCCTCGGACAGGTGCGAACCGGGGAGCTGTTTTTT. It is translated as CASSLGQVRTGELFF.

The chain uses TRBV12-3 or TRBV12-4 and TRBJ2-1, with 10 positions matching TRBD2. CDR3 length: 15 residues. Trimming at V came to 7 bases and at J to 4 bases, leaving 7 bases not matched to a gene. CDR3 sequence: CASTPGLAFYNEQFF. The CDR3 DNA reads as TGTGCCAGCACTCCGGGACTAGCGTTTTACAATGAGCAGTTCTTC.

This clonotype was detected a few times. This rearrangement joins TRBV11-3 to TRBJ2-3; weak D call: TRBD2 (5 bases). Between the trimmed V and J ends, which lost 5 bases and 6 bases, there was a span of 12 bases. The CDR3 contains 13 residues. The germline gives CDR1 SGHNT, CDR2 YENEEA. Here the CDR3 reads CASSEDSVDTQYF. In nucleotides, the CDR3 is TGTGCCAGCAGCGAGGATAGCGTGGATACGCAGTATTTT.

V usage is TRBV5-6 and J usage is TRBJ2-3; TRBD2 aligns across 9 bases. The CDR3 sequence is 15 residues long. Germline V gene data show CDR1 as SGHDT and CDR2 as YYEEEE. With V trimmed by 1 base and J by 4 bases, 4 bases remained unmatched. CDR3 loop: CASSLLRTSADTQYF. The CDR3 DNA sequence: TGTGCCAGCAGCTTGCTTCGGACTAGCGCAGATACGCAGTATTTT.

The chain links TRBV6-1 to TRBJ1-5, with TRBD1 as a possible D gene (5 bases). The CDR3 is made up of 13 amino acids. With 1 base removed from V and 7 bases from J, the gap between germline ends came to 8 bases. CDR1 and CDR2 (germline): MNHNS, SASEGT. Written as DNA, the CDR3 is TGTGCCAGCAGTGAAGGGGGACGACAGCCCCAGCATTTT. Its translation is CASSEGGRQPQHF.

CDR3 in DNA: TGTGCCACCAGCCTCGGACAGAAGAACACTGAAGCTTTCTTT. Amino acid sequence: CATSLGQKNTEAFF. This chain connects TRBV15 to TRBJ1-1, with D possibly TRBD1 on 6 matching bases. V lost 5 bases and J lost 1, with 11 bases in between. The germline CDR1 and CDR2 sequences are LNHNV and YYDKDF (reference sequence). The CDR3 runs to 14 residues.